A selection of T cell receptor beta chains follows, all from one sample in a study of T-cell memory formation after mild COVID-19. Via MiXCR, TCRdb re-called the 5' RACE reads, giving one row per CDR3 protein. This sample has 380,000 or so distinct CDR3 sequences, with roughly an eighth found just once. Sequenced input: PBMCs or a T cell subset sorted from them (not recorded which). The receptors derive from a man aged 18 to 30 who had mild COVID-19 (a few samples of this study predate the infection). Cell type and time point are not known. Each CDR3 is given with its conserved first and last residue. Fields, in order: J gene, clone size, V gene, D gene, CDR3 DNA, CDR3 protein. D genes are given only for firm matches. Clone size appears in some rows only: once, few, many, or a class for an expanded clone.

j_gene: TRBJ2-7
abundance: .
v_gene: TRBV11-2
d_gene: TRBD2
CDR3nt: TGTGCCAGCAGCTCATGGACTAGCGGAATCTACGAGCAGTACTTC
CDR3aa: CASSSWTSGIYEQYF

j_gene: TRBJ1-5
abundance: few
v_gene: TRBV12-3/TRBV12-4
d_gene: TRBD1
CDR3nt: TGTGCCAGCAGCCCGACAGGGCTCGCTCAGCCCCAGCATTTT
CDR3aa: CASSPTGLAQPQHF

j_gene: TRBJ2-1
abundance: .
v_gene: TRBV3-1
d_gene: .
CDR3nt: TGTGCCAGCAGCGTTAACCGGGATGAGCAGTTCTTC
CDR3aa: CASSVNRDEQFF

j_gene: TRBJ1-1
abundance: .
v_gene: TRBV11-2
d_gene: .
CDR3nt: TGTGCCAGCAGCTGGACCGTAGAGAACACTGAAGCTTTCTTT
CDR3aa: CASSWTVENTEAFF

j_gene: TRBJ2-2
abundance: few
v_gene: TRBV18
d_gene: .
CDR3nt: TGTGCCAGCTCACTCAACTCGGACAGTCCGGTCGGGGAGCTGTTTTTT
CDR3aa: CASSLNSDSPVGELFF

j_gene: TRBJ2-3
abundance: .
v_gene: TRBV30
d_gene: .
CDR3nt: TGTGCCTGGAGTGGAGGCAGCGCGAGCACAGATACGCAGTATTTT
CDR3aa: CAWSGGSASTDTQYF

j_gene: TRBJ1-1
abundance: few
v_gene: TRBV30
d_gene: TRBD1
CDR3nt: TGTGCCTGGAGACTATGGGCAGGGGGCACTGAAGCTTTCTTT
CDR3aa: CAWRLWAGGTEAFF

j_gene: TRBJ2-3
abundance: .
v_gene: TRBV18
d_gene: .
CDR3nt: TGTGCCAGCTCTCCTGACAGGAATGTTCAGCCCCAGTATTTT
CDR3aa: CASSPDRNVQPQYF

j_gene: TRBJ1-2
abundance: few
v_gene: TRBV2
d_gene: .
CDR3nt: TGTGCCAGCAGTGAATCCAGCTATGGCTACACCTTC
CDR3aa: CASSESSYGYTF

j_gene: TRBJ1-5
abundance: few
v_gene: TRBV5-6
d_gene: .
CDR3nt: TGTGCCAGCAGCTTGGTTGGACAGTACAATCAGCCCCAGCATTTT
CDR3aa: CASSLVGQYNQPQHF

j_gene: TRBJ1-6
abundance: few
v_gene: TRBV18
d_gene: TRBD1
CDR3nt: TGTGCCAGCTCCATGGGACAGGGGAAAAATTCACCCCTCCACTTT
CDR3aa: CASSMGQGKNSPLHF

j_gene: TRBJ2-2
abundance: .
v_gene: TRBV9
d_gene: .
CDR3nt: TGTGCCAGCAGCGTAGGGGGCAGGGAAACCGGGGAGCTGTTTTTT
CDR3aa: CASSVGGRETGELFF